This T cell receptor (beta chain) was retrieved from a study of metastatic and nonmetastatic thyroid tumors. Looking at the study overall: From malignant and benign thyroid patients, repertoires in blood and in tumor or nodule tissue were compared.

No patient had received any treatment before thyroid surgery. Points from the study as a whole: The study reportedly found significantly higher TCR beta diversity in malignant thyroid tumors than benign nodules, in blood and tumor.

The CDR3 is 16 amino acids. Germline CDR1 LGHNA, CDR2 YSLEER. V was clipped by 1 base and J by 2 bases; unmatched bases: 3. This clone was seen ten or more times. Its antigen remains unidentified. Other nucleotide sequences in the sample specify the same CDR3. Study processing details: A classifier for distant metastasis in papillary thyroid cancer was constructed using CDR3 differences observed across clinicopathological groups. Using MiXCR, TCRdb re-called clones from the PCR reads. TCRdb's processing, not the authors', yielded these V and J calls. This sample yields about 39,000 clones, of which approximately 17% are seen a single time; roughly 13% belongs to the top ten.

The clonotype was recovered from a female donor with papillary thyroid cancer or a benign thyroid nodule (not recorded which). Some clones in this sample may be carry-over from other donors' samples. The rearrangement links TRBV4-3 to TRBJ2-1, with 9 bases aligning to TRBD2. Sequenced sample: tumor tissue. The CDR3 DNA follows: TGCGCCAGCAGCCAAGCGGTAGCGGGGGCCTACAATGAGCAGTTCTTC. It yields the protein CASSQAVAGAYNEQFF.